Shown below are 30 T cell receptor beta chains from a single sample sequenced in a study of chronic HIV infection and antiretroviral therapy. TCRdb re-derived calls from the 5' RACE reads in MiXCR, one entry per CDR3 protein. This table has approximately 47,000 distinct CDR3 sequences, about 18% appearing once. Sequences were obtained from peripheral blood. These receptors originate from an adult who had HIV and had not received antiretroviral therapy, or was an uninfected healthy control (not recorded which).

This sequence joins TRBV6-5 and TRBJ2-2, with 8 positions matching TRBD2. The V gene end was trimmed by 4 bases and the J gene end by 5 bases; junction bases not matched to a gene: 12. The CDR3 has 17 residues. Per the germline V gene, CDR1 is MNHEY and CDR2 is SVGAGI. CDR3 sequence: CASSSQAGTRRTGELFF. CDR3 coding DNA: TGTGCCAGCAGTTCTCAAGCCGGGACTAGACGGACCGGGGAGCTGTTTTTT.

The J gene is TRBJ2-7, the V gene TRBV12-3 or TRBV12-4, with 8 bases that match TRBD1. There are 13 residues in the CDR3. Trimming at V came to 6 bases and at J to 1 base, leaving 2 bases not matched to a gene. In DNA, the CDR3 is TGTGCCAGCAGAGGACAGGGTTCCTACGAGCAGTACTTC. Amino acid sequence: CASRGQGSYEQYF.

The chain couples TRBV15 to TRBJ2-7, with 7 bases identical to TRBD1. V shed 1 base and J 4 bases; nucleotides not matched to a gene: 4. This CDR3 is built from 14 residues. Germline values: CDR1 LNHNV, CDR2 YYDKDF (reference sequence). CDR3 amino acids: CATSRGQGRYEQYF. The CDR3 bases are TGTGCCACCAGCAGAGGACAGGGAAGGTACGAGCAGTACTTC.

This clonotype has more than one count but fewer than ten. The rearrangement links TRBV28 to TRBJ1-2; D gene ambiguous. The V end lost 3 bases, the J end lost 4 bases, and 18 bases lay between the germline ends. The CDR3 runs 16 residues. The germline CDR1 and CDR2 sequences are MDHEN and SYDVKM. The CDR3: CASSFPSPGPRYGYTF. CDR3 DNA: TGTGCCAGCAGTTTCCCCTCGCCCGGGCCCCGCTATGGCTACACCTTC.

By frequency in the sample, this clonotype is medium-sized. The chain uses TRBV27 and TRBJ2-1; 9 bases are a match to TRBD2. V gave up 6 bases and J gave up 8 bases; unmatched junction bases: 11. From germline, CDR1 is MNHEY and CDR2 SMNVEV (reference sequence). The CDR3 has 15 amino acids. DNA for the CDR3: TGTGCCAGCAGACGCGCGGGAGGGCAGGGGGATGAGCAGTTCTTC. It yields the protein CASRRAGGQGDEQFF.

V and J are TRBV6-1 and TRBJ2-3, with 11 bases aligning to TRBD2. The V gene's germline CDR1 is MNHNS and CDR2 SASEGT. After removal of 5 bases from V and 1 base from J, the junction contained 17 bases not matched to a gene. The CDR3 spans 20 residues. The DNA of the CDR3 is TGTGCCAGCAGTAAACAGAGACAGCGAATTAGCGGGAGGGGCACAGATACGCAGTATTTT. This translates into CASSKQRQRISGRGTDTQYF.

The chain has TRBV6-6 and TRBJ1-2; D is unresolved. Germline CDR1 is MNHNY and CDR2 is SVGAGI (reference sequence). Trimming shortened V by 7 bases and J by 8 bases, and 14 bases separated the two germline ends. The CDR3 has 12 residues. The CDR3 DNA follows: TGTGCCAGCACCCCCGCTTTGCAGGGCTACACCTTC. Its translation: CASTPALQGYTF.

The rearrangement uses TRBV4-1 and TRBJ2-4, with 8 positions matching TRBD1. J was trimmed by 1 base and V by 8 bases; bases with no gene match: 7. The CDR3 sequence is 15 residues long. The germline V gene encodes CDR1 MGHRA and CDR2 YSYEKL. Here the CDR3 DNA reads TGCGCCAGCGCTCAACAGGGGGTCGCCAAAAACATTCAGTACTTC. It encodes CASAQQGVAKNIQYF.

The chain has TRBV29-1 and TRBJ2-5; either TRBD1 or TRBD2 may supply D (5 bases each). The CDR3 is 14 amino acids. Germline V gene lookup returns CDR1 SQVTM and CDR2 ANQGSEA. The V gene lost 3 bases and the J gene lost 0 bases, with 11 bases spanning the gap. Here the CDR3 reads CSVDLGANQETQYF. CDR3 nucleotides: TGCAGCGTTGATCTCGGGGCAAACCAAGAGACCCAGTACTTC.

This clonotype has ten or more counts. The CDR3 nucleotides are TGTGCCAGCTTGTACGGGGGGATGAACACTGAAGCTTTCTTT. It encodes CASLYGGMNTEAFF. This chain connects TRBV5-5 to TRBJ1-1; D is possibly TRBD1 (5 bases). The V and J ends lost 7 bases and 0 bases respectively, with 13 bases between them. The CDR3 consists of 14 residues. Germline V gives CDR1 SGHKS, CDR2 YYEKEE (reference sequence).

This clonotype was found a few times. The chain recombines TRBV29-1 with TRBJ2-5; D may be TRBD1 or TRBD2 (5 bases each). The ends were cut back, 7 bases at V and 3 bases at J, with 15 bases in the middle. This CDR3 contains 13 residues. Germline values: CDR1 SQVTM, CDR2 ANQGSEA. DNA for the CDR3: TGCAGCGGGTGGGGACGGAATGAAGAGACCCAGTACTTC. As protein: CSGWGRNEETQYF.

The chain recombines TRBV5-8 with TRBJ2-7; 7 bases are shared with TRBD1. V lost 4 bases to trimming and J lost 1 base; unmatched junction nucleotides: 8. This CDR3 contains 15 residues. Germline V gene data show CDR1 as SGHTS and CDR2 as YDEGEE. CDR3 sequence: CASSRDRAVSYEQYF. For the CDR3, the DNA is TGTGCCAGCAGCAGAGACAGGGCTGTTTCCTACGAGCAGTACTTC.

This clonotype was picked up one time. The V and J genes are TRBV5-1 and TRBJ2-1; 13 bases line up with TRBD2. V lost 3 bases, J lost 6 bases, and 12 bases stayed unmatched. The CDR3 loop spans 18 amino acids. Germline V gene lookup returns CDR1 SGHRS and CDR2 YFSETQ. This CDR3 reads CASSSQGTSGISINEQFF. CDR3 bases: TGCGCCAGCAGCTCACAAGGGACTAGCGGGATATCAATCAATGAGCAGTTCTTC.

This clonotype came up a few times. The chain recombines TRBV9 with TRBJ2-3, with no clear D. Germline CDR1 is SGDLS and CDR2 is YYNGEE. CDR3 length: 13 residues. The ends were cut back, 4 bases at V and 3 bases at J, with 9 bases in the middle. The CDR3 spells CASSPRRTDTQYF. The DNA of the CDR3 is TGTGCCAGCAGCCCTAGGAGAACAGATACGCAGTATTTT.

The genes are TRBV29-1 and TRBJ2-7; no clear D. Germline CDR1 SQVTM, CDR2 ANQGSEA. Trimming removed 5 bases from V and 6 bases from J, with 8 bases in between. There are 10 residues in the CDR3. In nucleotides, the CDR3 is TGCAGCGTTTGTCCCGCCGAGCAGTACTTC. Residues: CSVCPAEQYF.

The chain joins TRBV29-1 to TRBJ2-6; D is perhaps TRBD1 or TRBD2 (5 bases each). The CDR3 is 14 amino acids. Between the trimmed V and J ends, which lost 7 bases and 2 bases, there was a span of 12 bases. The germline V gene has CDR1 SQVTM and CDR2 ANQGSEA. CDR3 loop: CSAGAEAGANVLTF. The CDR3 bases are TGCAGCGCCGGGGCTGAGGCTGGGGCCAACGTCCTGACTTTC.

The gene calls are TRBV28 and TRBJ1-5, with no clear D. V dropped 4 bases and J dropped 7 bases, with 20 bases sitting between them. This CDR3 contains 16 residues. Looked up from germline, CDR1 is MDHEN and CDR2 is SYDVKM. The CDR3 is CASSSPGGKKRQPQHF. The CDR3 DNA reads TGTGCCAGCAGTTCGCCGGGAGGGAAAAAAAGGCAGCCCCAGCATTTT.

The CDR3 loop is CAISSTGGGNIQYF. In DNA, the CDR3 is TGTGCCATCAGTTCCACAGGGGGCGGAAACATTCAGTACTTC. V gene TRBV10-3 combines with J gene TRBJ2-4, with TRBD1 matching over 9 bases. The germline V gene has CDR1 ENHRY and CDR2 SYGVKD. Trimming cost V 5 bases and J 6 bases; bases outside gene matches: 5. The CDR3 length is 14 residues.

This clonotype has just a few counts. This chain uses TRBV2 with TRBJ1-5; the D is unclear. Trimming shortened V by 3 bases and J by 0 bases, and 12 bases separated the two germline ends. This CDR3 has 16 amino acids. Germline V gene data show CDR1 as SNHLY and CDR2 as FYNNEI. The CDR3 is CASSDGREHSNQPQHF. In DNA form, the CDR3 reads TGTGCCAGCAGTGACGGCAGAGAGCATAGCAATCAGCCCCAGCATTTT.

This clonotype appeared a few times. The rearrangement uses TRBV20-1 and TRBJ2-5; D perhaps matches TRBD2 (6 bases). The germline V gene encodes CDR1 DFQATT and CDR2 SNEGSKA (reference sequence). Trimming shortened V by 6 bases and J by 5 bases, and 19 bases separated the two germline ends. The CDR3 loop spans 14 amino acids. The DNA of the CDR3 is TGCAGTGCCGGTCCCCGCGGGAACCGTGAGACCCAGTACTTC. Protein product: CSAGPRGNRETQYF.

The table lists this clonotype with a few counts. The chain joins TRBV3-1 to TRBJ2-1, with 7 bases fitting TRBD2. This CDR3 is 16 amino acids long. The V segment lost 0 bases and the J segment 5 bases; nucleotides outside the gene matches: 7. CDR1 is LGHDT, CDR2 YNNKEL, per germline (reference sequence). DNA for the CDR3: TGTGCCAGCAGCCAAGACGGAGCTAGCGGCCACAATGAGCAGTTCTTC. It translates to CASSQDGASGHNEQFF.

This clonotype appeared a few times. The genes are TRBV11-3 and TRBJ2-1; D is unresolved. The germline V gene encodes CDR1 SGHNT and CDR2 YENEEA. The CDR3 spans 15 residues. Trimming shortened V by 5 bases and J by 5 bases, and 16 bases separated the two germline ends. This chain's CDR3 is CASSLTHYGDNEQFF. The CDR3 region has the DNA TGTGCCAGCAGCCTAACTCACTACGGAGACAATGAGCAGTTCTTC.

The rearrangement joins TRBV11-2 to TRBJ2-1, with TRBD2 matching 8 bases. Germline loops: CDR1 SGHAT, CDR2 FQNNGV. Trimming cost V 8 bases and J 4 bases; bases outside gene matches: 7. This CDR3 is built from 14 residues. CDR3 loop: CASGLGTSYNEQFF. The CDR3 coding sequence is TGTGCCAGCGGTTTAGGGACTAGTTACAATGAGCAGTTCTTC. Looking up the rest from reference TRBV11-2 and TRBJ2-1 gives the full variable domain: EAGVAQSPRYKIIEKRQSVAFWCNPISGHATLYWYQQILGQGPKLLIQFQNNGVVDDSQLPKDRFSAERLKGVDSTLKIQPAKLEDSAVYLCASGLGTSYNEQFFGPGTRLTVL.

The chain couples TRBV29-1 to TRBJ2-5, with 9 nucleotides matching TRBD1. Per germline, CDR1 SQVTM and CDR2 ANQGSEA. This CDR3 is built from 15 residues. The V and J ends lost 2 bases and 1 base, in that order; junction bases with no gene match: 5. The CDR3 sequence: CSVERGTGTQETQYF. For the CDR3, the DNA is TGCAGCGTTGAAAGAGGGACAGGGACCCAAGAGACCCAGTACTTC.

The rearrangement uses TRBV7-2 and TRBJ1-2; D call uncertain. The V end was cut by 1 base, the J end by 4 bases, with 7 bases between. CDR1 SGHTA and CDR2 FQGNSA come from the germline V gene. The CDR3 length is 13 residues. CDR3 bases: TGTGCCAGCAGCTTAGAACAATTCTATGGCTACACCTTC. It is translated as CASSLEQFYGYTF. Variable domain in full (rest from reference TRBV7-2 and TRBJ1-2): GAGVSQSPSNKVTEKGKDVELRCDPISGHTALYWYRQSLGQGLEFLIYFQGNSAPDKSGLPSDRFSAERTGGSVSTLTIQRTQQEDSAVYLCASSLEQFYGYTFGSGTRLTVV.

This clonotype was counted a few times. The chain combines TRBV4-2 with TRBJ1-5; D is unresolved. V was shortened by 3 bases and J by 4 bases, with 13 bases between the two germline ends. Germline assignment: CDR1 LGHNA and CDR2 YNFKEQ. CDR3 size: 15 residues. The CDR3 loop reads CASSQAFQPNQPQHF. CDR3 nucleotides: TGTGCCAGCAGCCAGGCCTTCCAACCTAATCAGCCCCAGCATTTT.

The chain has TRBV29-1 and TRBJ2-1; D possibly corresponds to TRBD1 (6 bases). Germline loops: CDR1 SQVTM, CDR2 ANQGSEA. The CDR3 runs 12 residues. Trimming removed 4 bases at V and 10 bases at J, with 14 bases between. CDR3 protein: CSVGETGYEQFF. The DNA of the CDR3 is TGCAGCGTTGGGGAAACAGGGTACGAGCAGTTCTTC.

The chain carries TRBV5-6 and TRBJ2-2; D is tentatively TRBD1 or TRBD2 (6 bases each). Germline CDR1 and CDR2: SGHDT and YYEEEE. There are 18 residues in the CDR3. Trimming removed 4 bases at V and 2 bases at J, with 21 bases between. The CDR3 sequence is CASSGGTSSSLNTGELFF. As DNA, the CDR3 is TGTGCCAGCAGCGGCGGGACAAGCTCTAGCTTAAACACCGGGGAGCTGTTTTTT.

This clonotype occurred once. This sequence joins TRBV10-3 and TRBJ2-1, with 8 bases identical to TRBD2. The CDR3 contains 11 residues. Germline CDR1 and CDR2: ENHRY and SYGVKD. The junction had 3 bases not matched to a gene; V was cut back by 10 bases and J by 7 bases. The DNA of the CDR3 is TGTGCCACGACTAGCGTGAATGAGCAGTTCTTC. Its protein is CATTSVNEQFF.

The rearrangement uses TRBV29-1 and TRBJ1-1, with D possibly being TRBD1 (6 bases). Trimming stripped 5 bases from V and 0 bases from J, with 13 bases between. CDR1 is SQVTM and CDR2 is ANQGSEA in the germline V gene. This CDR3 region has 14 residues. CDR3 in amino acids: CSVPTGRVNTEAFF. The CDR3 DNA is TGCAGCGTTCCGACAGGCCGGGTGAACACTGAAGCTTTCTTT.